A single sample is the source of the 6 T cell receptor beta chains below, sequenced in a study of graft-versus-host responses after intestinal transplantation. Method: immunoSEQ multiplex PCR; TCRdb's copy keeps in-frame clones and lacks some. Of about 90,000 clones in the sample, 94% were seen once. Their cognate antigens are unknown. The material sequenced was unstimulated CD4+ T cells sorted from spleen or lymph node cells, taken before transplant. These receptors all stem from a human donor who was the organ donor for an intestinal transplant.

The rearrangement joins TRBV9 to TRBJ2-1; no clear D gene. V was shortened by 4 bases and J by 2 bases, with 13 bases between the two germline ends. Germline CDR1 and CDR2: SGDLS and YYNGEE. CDR3 length: 15 residues. CDR3 nucleotides: TGTGCCAGCAGCCCCCGGCCCCACCCCTACAATGAGCAGTTCTTC. This translates into CASSPRPHPYNEQFF.

For this clone: The germline gene is not matched at one end of the junction; a read error may be the cause. This sequence joins TRBV11-3 and TRBJ1-2; 11 nucleotides agree with TRBD1. The length of the CDR3 is 11 residues. Germline CDR1 is SGHNT and CDR2 is YENEEA. CDR3 loop: CASSSGTGGAF. The CDR3 coding sequence is TGTGCCAGCAGCAGCGGGACAGGGGGGGCCTTC.

This chain uses TRBV28 with TRBJ2-3; a weak D match, TRBD1 (6 bases). CDR3 size: 15 residues. Germline-derived CDR1 and CDR2 are MDHEN and SYDVKM. The ends were cut back, 3 bases at V and 2 bases at J, with 12 bases in the middle. As DNA, the CDR3 is TGTGCCAGCAGTTTTGGACAGTTACTCACAGATACGCAGTATTTT. It is translated as CASSFGQLLTDTQYF. Together with reference TRBV28 and TRBJ2-3, the CDR3 gives the full variable domain: DVKVTQSSRYLVKRTGEKVFLECVQDMDHENMFWYRQDPGLGLRLIYFSYDVKMKEKGDIPEGYSVSREKKERFSLILESASTNQTSMYLCASSFGQLLTDTQYFGPGTRLTVL.

This sequence joins TRBV10-3 and TRBJ1-5, with D unresolved. The CDR3 totals 15 residues. Germline CDR1 is ENHRY and CDR2 is SYGVKD. V was shortened by 0 bases and J by 5 bases, with 11 bases between the two germline ends. The CDR3 nucleotides are TGTGCCATCAGTGAGTCAAGGGAACCGGATCAGCCCCAGCATTTT. Residues: CAISESREPDQPQHF.

V is TRBV7-8 and J is TRBJ2-1, with 11 bases fitting TRBD2. Germline V lookup: CDR1 SGHVS, CDR2 FQNEAQ. V dropped 3 bases and J dropped 4; count of bases not matched to a gene: 8. The CDR3 runs to 17 residues. Here the CDR3 DNA reads TGTGCCAGCAGCTTTAGCGGGGGGGCGCTCCAATACAATGAGCAGTTCTTC. Its translation is CASSFSGGALQYNEQFF.

The chain is built from TRBV14 and TRBJ1-5; no firm D call. The CDR3 has 14 residues. Germline V gene data show CDR1 as SGHDN and CDR2 as FVKESK. V lost 1 base and J 6 bases, leaving 10 bases between the germline ends. The CDR3 region is CASSQGSAPQPQHF. CDR3 sequence (DNA): TGTGCCAGCAGCCAAGGGAGCGCCCCTCAGCCCCAGCATTTT.